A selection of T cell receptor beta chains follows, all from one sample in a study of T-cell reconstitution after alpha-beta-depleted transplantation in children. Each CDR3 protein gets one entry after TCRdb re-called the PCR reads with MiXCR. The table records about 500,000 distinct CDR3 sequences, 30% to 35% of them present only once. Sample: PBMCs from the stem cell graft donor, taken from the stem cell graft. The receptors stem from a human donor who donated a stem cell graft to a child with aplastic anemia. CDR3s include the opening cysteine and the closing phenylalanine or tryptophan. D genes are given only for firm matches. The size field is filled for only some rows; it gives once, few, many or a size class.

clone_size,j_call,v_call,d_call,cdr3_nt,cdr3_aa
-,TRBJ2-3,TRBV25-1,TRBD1,TGTGCCAGCACTCAAACAACAGGGGGCCCTACTGATACGCAGTATTTT,CASTQTTGGPTDTQYF
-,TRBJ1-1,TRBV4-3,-,TGCGCCAGCAGCCAAGGTGACAGCAAAGCCACGGCTTTCTTT,CASSQGDSKATAFF
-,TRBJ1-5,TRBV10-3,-,TGTGCCATCAGGAGACAGGAGAATCAGCCCCAGCATTTT,CAIRRQENQPQHF
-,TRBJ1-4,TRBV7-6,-,TGTGCCAGCAGCGCGCTAAGCGGCACTAATGAAAAACTGTTTTTT,CASSALSGTNEKLFF
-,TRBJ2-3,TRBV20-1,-,TGCAGTGCTAGCCCGCGCACAGATACGCAGTATTTT,CSASPRTDTQYF
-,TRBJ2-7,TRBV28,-,TGTGCCAGCAGTTTTCTGGGCTCCTCCCGGGACTACGAGCAGTACTTC,CASSFLGSSRDYEQYF
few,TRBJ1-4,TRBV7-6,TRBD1,TGTGCCAGCAGCTTAGGGGACAGGGGTCCAGAAAAACTGTTTTTT,CASSLGDRGPEKLFF
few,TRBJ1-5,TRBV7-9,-,TGTGCCAGCAGCCGACCTGGGACGGTTAGCAATCAGCCCCAGCATTTT,CASSRPGTVSNQPQHF
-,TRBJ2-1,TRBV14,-,TGTGCCAGCAGCCAAGATATCGCGACCGCATCCTACAATGAGCAGTTCTTC,CASSQDIATASYNEQFF
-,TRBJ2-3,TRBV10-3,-,TGTGCCATCTCTCCGGGACTTAACACAGATACGCAGTATTTT,CAISPGLNTDTQYF
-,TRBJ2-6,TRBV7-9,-,TGTGCCAGCTTGGTTAGGGATAGCTCTGGGGCCAACGTCCTGACTTTC,CASLVRDSSGANVLTF
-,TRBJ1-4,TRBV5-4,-,TGTGCCAGCAGCTTGGCCACGGTTGGCAGTGGAGGGGAAAAACTGTTTTTT,CASSLATVGSGGEKLFF
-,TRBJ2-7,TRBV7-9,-,TGTGCCAGCAGCTTAAGTTACAGCTCCTACGAGCAGTACTTC,CASSLSYSSYEQYF
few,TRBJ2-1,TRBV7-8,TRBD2,TGTGCCAGCAGCTTATTGGGACTAGCGGGAGGAGGGCAGTTCTTC,CASSLLGLAGGGQFF
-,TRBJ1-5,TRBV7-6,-,TGTGCCAGCAGCTTAAGGCTAGATCAGCCCCAGCATTTT,CASSLRLDQPQHF
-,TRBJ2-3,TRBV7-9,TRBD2,TGTGCCAGCAGCTCCCCACGGCGGGAGACGGGAAGGATAACAGATACGCAGTATTTT,CASSSPRRETGRITDTQYF
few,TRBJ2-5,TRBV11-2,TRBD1,TGTGCCAGCAGCTCCGCAAGGGACAGTGAGACCCAGTACTTC,CASSSARDSETQYF
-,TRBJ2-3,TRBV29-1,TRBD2,TGCAGCGTTAGGGGGACTAGCGGGGCCGACAATCGGGCAGATACGCAGTATTTT,CSVRGTSGADNRADTQYF
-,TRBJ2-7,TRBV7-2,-,TGTGCCAGCAGCTTATCGGTTTCTTCCGAGCAGTACTTC,CASSLSVSSEQYF
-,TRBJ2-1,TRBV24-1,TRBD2,TGTGCCACCAGTGAACCCGGGACTAGCGGGAGGGATGAGCAGTTCTTC,CATSEPGTSGRDEQFF
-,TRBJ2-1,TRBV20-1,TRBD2,TGCAGTGCCGACAATCTAGCGGAAAGCTCCTACAATGAGCAGTTCTTC,CSADNLAESSYNEQFF
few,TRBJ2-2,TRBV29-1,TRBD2,TGCAGCGTTGCACGGCGGGAGGGCCGCACCGGGGAGCTGTTTTTT,CSVARREGRTGELFF
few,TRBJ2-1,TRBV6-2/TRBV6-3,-,TGTGCCAGCAGTTATTCCGGGACCGACCTCAAACAGTTCTTC,CASSYSGTDLKQFF
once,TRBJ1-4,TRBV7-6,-,TGTGCCAGCAGCCCCAAGGCTAGGACTGAAAAACTGTTTTTT,CASSPKARTEKLFF
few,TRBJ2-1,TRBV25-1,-,TGTGCCAGCGCGCGACACGTCTACAATGAGCAGTTCTTC,CASARHVYNEQFF
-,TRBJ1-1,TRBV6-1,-,TGTGCCAGCAGTGAAGCGGACGGAATGAACACTGAAGCTTTCTTT,CASSEADGMNTEAFF
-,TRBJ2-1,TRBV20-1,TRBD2,TGCAGTGCTAGAGGGGGGACTAGCGGAAGGCATGAGCAGTTCTTC,CSARGGTSGRHEQFF
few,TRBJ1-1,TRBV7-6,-,TGTGCCAGCAGCCCAAGGGGGGGTCGAGCTTTCTTT,CASSPRGGRAFF
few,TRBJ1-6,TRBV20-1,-,TGCAGTGCTAGAGAGATCGATGGAATTGCGGATTCACCCCTCCACTTT,CSAREIDGIADSPLHF
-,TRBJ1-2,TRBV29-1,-,TGCAGCGTGGGAGACAGGAACTATGGCTACACCTTC,CSVGDRNYGYTF
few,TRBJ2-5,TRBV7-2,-,TGTGCCAGCAGCTTATGGGGCAGGGGCCAAGAGACCCAGTACTTC,CASSLWGRGQETQYF
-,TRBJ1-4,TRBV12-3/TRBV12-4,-,TGTGCCAGCACCCCCAGCGGGCGGCTTCGGGAAAAACTGTTTTTT,CASTPSGRLREKLFF
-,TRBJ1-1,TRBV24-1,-,TGTGCCACCTCCGACGGGTTCGACACTGAAGCTTTCTTT,CATSDGFDTEAFF
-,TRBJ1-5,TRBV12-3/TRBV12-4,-,TGTGCCAGCAGTCTCAACGGGGGCAATCAGCCCCAGCATTTT,CASSLNGGNQPQHF
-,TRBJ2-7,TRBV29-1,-,TGCAGCGTTGAGTCCGCAGGAATGAACTACGAGCAGTACTTC,CSVESAGMNYEQYF
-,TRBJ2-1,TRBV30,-,TGTGCCTGGAGTGTAGGTCGAGGGTTCGATGAGCAGTTCTTC,CAWSVGRGFDEQFF
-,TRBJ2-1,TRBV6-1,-,TGTGCCAGCAACCCGGGACTGAGCTACAATGAGCAGTTCTTC,CASNPGLSYNEQFF
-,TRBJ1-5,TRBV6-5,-,TGTGCCAGCAGTTTCGACAGGTTCAGCAATCAGCCCCAGCATTTT,CASSFDRFSNQPQHF
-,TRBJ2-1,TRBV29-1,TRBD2,TGCAGCGTTGCGTGGACTAGCGCTTACAATGAGCAGTTCTTC,CSVAWTSAYNEQFF
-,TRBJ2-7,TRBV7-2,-,TGTGCCAGCAGCCAAGGGCTAGGAAGCTCCTACGAGCAGTACTTC,CASSQGLGSSYEQYF
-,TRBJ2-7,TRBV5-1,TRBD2,TGCGCCAGCAGCCCAGGACTAGCGGGTTACGAGCAGTACTTC,CASSPGLAGYEQYF
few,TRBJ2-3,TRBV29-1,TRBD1,TGCAGCGTTGAAGGTCGGGACAGGGGTTCAGATACGCAGTATTTT,CSVEGRDRGSDTQYF
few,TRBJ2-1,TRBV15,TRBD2,TGTGCCACCAGCTGGGGACTAGCGGGCTACAATGAGCAGTTCTTC,CATSWGLAGYNEQFF
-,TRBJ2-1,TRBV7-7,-,TGTGCCAGCAGCCTAGGGTTGCTTTCGGAGCAGTTCTTC,CASSLGLLSEQFF
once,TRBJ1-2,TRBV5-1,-,TGCGCCAGCAGCTTAGGAGACGGACACTATGGCTACACCTTC,CASSLGDGHYGYTF
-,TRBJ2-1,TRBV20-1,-,TGCAGTGCTAGCATTGTCCGAGGGAATGAGCAGTTCTTC,CSASIVRGNEQFF
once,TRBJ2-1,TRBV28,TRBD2,TGTGCCAGCAGTTTGGTAGCGGGAGTTAGCGAGCAGTTCTTC,CASSLVAGVSEQFF